A single sample is the source of the 19 T cell receptor beta chains below, sequenced in a study of blood T cell repertoires in COVID-19. Measured with immunoSEQ multiplex PCR; TCRdb has only the in-frame clones, and not every one. This table holds 140,000 or so clones, roughly 80% found once. The sequenced sample was PBMCs or T cells enriched from blood (not recorded which). These receptors all stem from a middle-aged woman who had recovered from COVID-19.

The J gene is TRBJ1-2, the V gene TRBV10-3, with 8 bases matching TRBD1. The CDR3 spans 14 residues. The V gene's germline CDR1 is ENHRY and CDR2 SYGVKD. V lost 3 bases, J lost 4 bases, and 4 bases stayed unmatched. The CDR3 spells CAISDGQGGYGYTF. The DNA of the CDR3 is TGTGCCATCAGTGATGGACAGGGAGGCTATGGCTACACCTTC.

This clone was found a few times. The chain has TRBV4-2 and TRBJ2-2; 7 bases fit TRBD1. Germline CDR1 and CDR2: LGHNA and YNFKEQ. The CDR3 is 15 amino acids. After removal of 1 base from V and 5 bases from J, the junction contained 4 bases not matched to a gene. DNA for the CDR3: TGTGCCAGCAGCCAAGTGAACAGGGGTACCGGGGAGCTGTTTTTT. This codes for CASSQVNRGTGELFF.

This chain connects TRBV2 to TRBJ2-3; unclear D gene. The CDR3 contains 12 residues. Germline assignment: CDR1 SNHLY and CDR2 FYNNEI. V shed 4 bases and J shed 4 bases, with 6 bases lying between them. The DNA for the CDR3 is TGTGCCAGCAGTGGTCTCGCAGATACGCAGTATTTT. Its protein product is CASSGLADTQYF. Full variable domain (rest looked up from reference TRBV2 and TRBJ2-3): EPEVTQTPSHQVTQMGQEVILRCVPISNHLYFYWYRQILGQKVEFLVSFYNNEISEKSEIFDDQFSVERPDGSNFTLKIRSTKLEDSAMYFCASSGLADTQYFGPGTRLTVL.

This chain connects TRBV10-3 to TRBJ1-5, with TRBD1 identical over 8 bases. V shed 3 bases and J 8 bases; nucleotides not matched to a gene: 15. The CDR3 loop spans 17 amino acids. Germline V gene data show CDR1 as ENHRY and CDR2 as SYGVKD. CDR3 sequence (DNA): TGTGCCATCAGTGATCCTCCGGACAGGGAGGAAAATGAGCCCCAGCATTTT. As protein: CAISDPPDREENEPQHF.

The chain couples TRBV30 to TRBJ2-7; unclear D gene. The CDR3 is 15 amino acids. Trimming removed 2 bases at V and 0 bases at J, with 14 bases between. Per germline, CDR1 GTSNPN and CDR2 SVGIG (reference sequence). In DNA, the CDR3 is TGTGCCTGGAGTCCTTTCGACTGGAGCTCCTACGAGCAGTACTTC. This codes for CAWSPFDWSSYEQYF.

The rearrangement joins TRBV7-9 to TRBJ2-1, with a possible D match to TRBD2 (5 bases). Trimming pared 11 bases from V and 0 bases from J, leaving 17 bases between. Germline V lookup: CDR1 SEHNR, CDR2 FQNEAQ (reference sequence). This CDR3 comprises 15 residues. CDR3 DNA: TGTGCCGGCGCCCGGGGTGCCGCCTCCTACAATGAGCAGTTCTTC. Translated, it gives CAGARGAASYNEQFF.

This chain joins TRBV11-3 and TRBJ2-6, with D perhaps TRBD1 (5 bases). The V end lost 5 bases, the J end lost 0 bases, and 11 bases lay between the germline ends. Germline V gene sequence: CDR1 SGHNT, CDR2 YENEEA. The CDR3 runs to 16 residues. The DNA for the CDR3 is TGTGCCAGCAGCCCGACAGCTAGCTCTGGGGCCAACGTCCTGACTTTC. This codes for CASSPTASSGANVLTF.

This rearrangement joins TRBV7-2 to TRBJ1-2; D may be TRBD1 (5 bases). This CDR3 contains 13 residues. CDR1 is SGHTA, CDR2 FQGNSA, per germline. With 5 bases removed from V and 4 bases from J, the gap between germline ends came to 11 bases. The CDR3 DNA reads TGTGCCAGCAGCCGAGACGGGGGCTATGGCTACACCTTC. This gives the protein CASSRDGGYGYTF.

This clone was observed a single time. The chain uses TRBV7-8 and TRBJ2-1, with 7 bases that match TRBD1. Germline V gene sequence: CDR1 SGHVS, CDR2 FQNEAQ. The CDR3 is made up of 14 amino acids. V shed 8 bases, J shed 8 bases, and the junction held 12 bases outside the gene matches. The CDR3 spells CASSPIQGRDEQFF. In DNA form, the CDR3 reads TGTGCCAGCTCGCCTATACAGGGGAGAGATGAGCAGTTCTTC.

The genes are TRBV27 and TRBJ1-1; possibly TRBD1 for D (5 bases). Between the trimmed V and J ends, which lost 0 bases and 4 bases, there was a span of 12 bases. CDR3 size: 15 residues. In germline, CDR1 is MNHEY, CDR2 SMNVEV (reference sequence). As DNA, the CDR3 is TGTGCCAGCAGTTTATCGGGGGGGGTCGGCACTGAAGCTTTCTTT. It is translated as CASSLSGGVGTEAFF.

The chain uses TRBV13 and TRBJ2-1; D is possibly TRBD1 (6 bases). Germline assignment: CDR1 PRHDT and CDR2 FYEKMQ (reference sequence). This CDR3 has 15 amino acids. Trimming stripped 4 bases from V and 5 bases from J, with 15 bases between. Here the CDR3 DNA reads TGTGCCAGCAGCTCGCCGACAGGACGAGACAATGAGCAGTTCTTC. This translates into CASSSPTGRDNEQFF.

The chain has TRBV5-4 and TRBJ2-1; the match to TRBD1 covers 10 bases. The CDR3 covers 16 residues. Germline trimming cut 4 bases from V and 0 bases from J; bases unmatched to any gene: 4. Germline V gene data show CDR1 as SGHNT and CDR2 as YYREEE (reference sequence). CDR3 in DNA: TGTGCCAGCAGCCCCCGGACAGGGGGCTCCTACAATGAGCAGTTCTTC. Its translation: CASSPRTGGSYNEQFF.

The rearrangement links TRBV5-4 to TRBJ2-7; TRBD1 matches at 10 bases. Per the germline V gene, CDR1 is SGHNT and CDR2 is YYREEE (reference sequence). The length of the CDR3 is 15 residues. The V and J ends lost 2 bases and 5 bases, in that order; junction bases with no gene match: 7. The CDR3 DNA follows: TGTGCCAGCAGCTTTACCGGGACAGGGGCAGACGAGCAGTACTTC. The encoded protein is CASSFTGTGADEQYF.

This clone was seen once. The rearrangement links TRBV20-1 to TRBJ2-6; D is uncertain. V was trimmed by 3 bases and J by 4 bases, leaving 13 bases between them. The CDR3 runs to 15 residues. CDR1 and CDR2 (germline): DFQATT, SNEGSKA (reference sequence). This chain's CDR3 is CSASLRESGANVLTF. CDR3 DNA sequence: TGCAGTGCTAGTCTTAGAGAATCCGGGGCCAACGTCCTGACTTTC.

This rearrangement joins TRBV2 to TRBJ2-7, with a possible D match to TRBD1 (6 bases). This CDR3 contains 15 residues. Germline CDR1 SNHLY, CDR2 FYNNEI. The V gene lost 6 bases and the J gene lost 5 bases, with 20 bases spanning the gap. This CDR3 reads CASRGMWDTDHEQYF. The CDR3 DNA is TGTGCCAGCAGGGGTATGTGGGACACAGATCACGAGCAGTACTTC.

The gene calls are TRBV6-5 and TRBJ1-5; D call uncertain. This CDR3 contains 13 residues. Germline V gene sequence: CDR1 MNHEY, CDR2 SVGAGI. Trimming shortened V by 5 bases and J by 5 bases, and 10 bases separated the two germline ends. The CDR3 DNA is TGTGCCAGCAGTCACTGGCGGGATCAGCCCCAGCATTTT. It yields the protein CASSHWRDQPQHF.

The V gene is TRBV7-9, the J gene TRBJ2-7; 11 nucleotides match TRBD2. Germline V gene data show CDR1 as SEHNR and CDR2 as FQNEAQ (reference sequence). The J segment lost 3 bases and the V segment lost 3 bases, leaving 10 bases of the junction unmatched. This CDR3 has 17 residues. Here the CDR3 DNA reads TGTGCCAGCAGCTTTAAGGGACTAGCGGCAAAGGACTACGAGCAGTACTTC. As protein: CASSFKGLAAKDYEQYF.

V and J are TRBV3-1 (or the pseudogene TRBV3-2) and TRBJ1-1; tentative D call: TRBD1 (5 bases). Germline V gene data show CDR1 as LGHDT and CDR2 as YNNKEL (reference sequence). V lost 5 bases and J 1 base, leaving 8 bases between the germline ends. This CDR3 has 13 residues. For the CDR3, the DNA is TGTGCCAGCAGCACCCAGGGGAACACTGAAGCTTTCTTT. As protein: CASSTQGNTEAFF.

This clone occurred a few times. The chain is built from TRBV2 and TRBJ2-7; D ambiguous. Germline values: CDR1 SNHLY, CDR2 FYNNEI. The V and J ends lost 11 bases and 5 bases respectively, with 19 bases between them. This CDR3 comprises 13 residues. The CDR3 sequence: CAVPGSPMDEQYF. In DNA, the CDR3 is TGTGCCGTTCCCGGGTCCCCCATGGACGAGCAGTACTTC.